Shown below are 21 T cell receptor delta chains from a single sample sequenced in a study of gamma-delta T cells after stem cell transplantation. TCRdb reapplied CATT to the RT-PCR reads. The sample contains around 3,200 delta-chain clones, 5% of which appear only once. The sample was gamma-delta T cells. The source of these receptors is a human donor. It is not recorded whose cells these are; they may come from a transplant donor.

The table lists this clone with a few counts. A far more abundant clone sits one base away, making this likely a read error. At the DNA level, this CDR3 is encoded by other sequences in the same sample as well. In nucleotides, the CDR3 is TGTGCCTGTGACAGGATTTCAACTGGAGGATTTCGCACCGATAAACTCATCTTT. As protein: CACDRISTGGFRTDKLIF. The genes are TRDV2 and TRDJ1; D is perhaps TRDD3 (5 bases). The CDR3 totals 18 residues. The V gene lost 2 bases and the J gene lost 1 base, with 22 bases spanning the gap. Germline loops: CDR1 GEAIGNYY, CDR2 EKD.

The chain carries TRDV2 and TRDJ1; TRDD3 matches 10 bases. The CDR3 length is 16 residues. Germline loops: CDR1 GEAIGNYY, CDR2 EKD. J gave up 6 bases and V 6 bases, and 15 bases lay outside the gene matches. The CDR3 reads CACYSITGGFPNKLIF. In nucleotides, the CDR3 is TGTGCCTGTTATTCGATTACTGGGGGATTTCCGAATAAACTCATCTTT.

This clone was detected a few times. With only one base between it and a far larger clone, this is likely a read error. The chain couples TRDV2 to TRDJ1; 13 bases match TRDD3. Germline values: CDR1 GEAIGNYY, CDR2 EKD. The CDR3 is 20 amino acids. The CDR3 sequence is CACGTVAGTGGYAVNDKLIF. DNA for the CDR3: TGTGCCTGTGGCACCGTCGCTGGAACTGGGGGATACGCAGTTAACGATAAACTCATCTTT.

The CDR3 nucleotides read TGTGCCTGTGACACCGTTTCGACTGGGGGATACGCTTCAGGCTCCTGGGACACCCGACAGATGTTTTTC. This gives the protein CACDTVSTGGYASGSWDTRQMFF. V usage is TRDV2 and J usage is TRDJ3, with TRDD3 identical over 13 bases. With 0 bases clipped from V and 0 bases from J, the junction kept 13 bases outside the gene matches. The CDR3 contains 23 residues. Looked up from germline, CDR1 is GEAIGNYY and CDR2 is EKD.

This clone has just a few counts. The mismatch at residue 4 between this DNA's translation and the TCRdb protein of a much larger clone likely reflects a read error; the protein shown is translated from the DNA. J is TRDJ1 and V is TRDV2; 7 positions match TRDD3. Germline V lookup: CDR1 GEAIGNYY, CDR2 EKD. This CDR3 has 17 residues. J lost 0 bases, V lost 5 bases, and 14 bases had no gene match. The CDR3 DNA is TGTGCCTGTGGCACTCTCGTTGGGGGACAATACACCGATAAACTCATCTTT. Residues: CACGTLVGGQYTDKLIF.

Worth noting for this clone: This DNA's translation and the protein TCRdb lists, from a much larger clone, do not match at residue 10, likely due to a read error; the protein shown is translated from the DNA. This chain links TRDV2 with TRDJ1; D call uncertain. V shed 0 bases and J shed 4 bases, with 14 bases lying between them. The CDR3 has 15 amino acids. CDR1 and CDR2 from the germline V gene are GEAIGNYY and EKD. CDR3 nucleotide sequence: TGTGCCTGTGACACCCTCGGGACGGCCAGCGATAAACTCATCTTT. Its protein product is CACDTLGTASDKLIF.

This clone was seen more than once but under ten times. A far more abundant clone sits one base away, making this likely a read error. The sample has other DNA sequences that encode this CDR3 too. This chain connects TRDV2 to TRDJ1; tentatively, D is TRDD3 (5 bases). The CDR3 contains 16 residues. Germline CDR1 and CDR2: GEAIGNYY and EKD. CDR3 sequence (DNA): TGTGCCTGTGACACCGTGGGGTCTCCGTACACCGATAAACTCATCTTC. This gives the protein CACDTVGSPYTDKLIF.

This clone showed up just a few times. A far larger clone differs by one base, so this is likely a read error. The same CDR3 is also encoded by other DNA sequences in this sample. The V gene is TRDV2, the J gene TRDJ3; 8 bases are shared with TRDD3. Germline CDR1 GEAIGNYY, CDR2 EKD. The length of the CDR3 is 23 residues. The CDR3 DNA follows: TGTGCCTGTGACACCGTTGTCCGGGATACGCCGGAAGAAACCTCCTGGGACACCCGGCAGATGTTTTTC. Its protein is CACDTVVRDTPEETSWDTRQMFF.

Worth noting for this clone: The protein recorded in TCRdb matches a much larger clone and deviates from this DNA's translation at residue 15, suggesting a read error; the protein here is obtained by translating the DNA. The gene calls are TRDV2 and TRDJ3; 8 bases agree with TRDD3. The CDR3 extends over 19 amino acids. CDR1 and CDR2 (germline): GEAIGNYY, EKD. CDR3 amino acids: CACDTTGGYSSWDTQQMFF. The CDR3 bases are TGTGCCTGTGACACCACTGGGGGCTATAGCTCCTGGGACACCCAACAGATGTTTTTC.

This clone qualifies as large (0.1 to 1%). Other DNA sequences in the same sample also yield this CDR3. The CDR3 here is CACDPLKADKLIF. The DNA of the CDR3 is TGTGCCTGTGACCCTTTAAAGGCCGATAAACTCATCTTT. This rearrangement joins TRDV2 to TRDJ1; D is undetermined. The germline V gene has CDR1 GEAIGNYY and CDR2 EKD. The ends were cut back, 3 bases at V and 3 bases at J, with 10 bases in the middle. The CDR3 is 13 residues long.

A few counts support this clone. The protein TCRdb gives is from a much larger clone and does not agree with this DNA's translation at residue 15, likely a read error; the protein shown here comes from the DNA. The J gene is TRDJ1, the V gene TRDV2; TRDD3 is a possible D gene (5 bases). Germline-derived CDR1 and CDR2 are GEAIGNYY and EKD. The CDR3 totals 17 residues. The CDR3 loop is CACDTVGVGLYTDKFIF. The CDR3 DNA is TGTGCCTGTGACACCGTTGGGGTCGGATTATACACCGATAAATTCATCTTT.

As concerns this clone: The protein TCRdb gives is from a much larger clone and does not agree with this DNA's translation at residue 9, likely a read error; the protein shown here comes from the DNA. CDR3 sequence (DNA): TGTGCCTGTGATATCCTGGGGGGGCCCGATAAACTCATCTTT. Encoded protein: CACDILGGPDKLIF. V usage is TRDV2 and J usage is TRDJ1; TRDD3 agrees at 7 bases. The CDR3 is made up of 14 amino acids. CDR1 and CDR2 from the germline V gene are GEAIGNYY and EKD. After removal of 4 bases from V and 3 bases from J, the junction contained 7 bases not matched to a gene.

Sample share makes this clone hyperexpanded. Other DNA sequences in this sample translate to the same CDR3. The chain combines TRDV2 with TRDJ1; TRDD3 matches at 13 bases. CDR1 GEAIGNYY and CDR2 EKD come from the germline V gene. J lost 0 bases, V lost 1 base, and 7 bases had no gene match. CDR3 length: 18 residues. The CDR3 loop reads CACDTLTGGYENTDKLIF. Here the CDR3 DNA reads TGTGCCTGTGACACGCTGACTGGGGGATACGAGAACACCGATAAACTCATCTTT.

Comment on this clone: This DNA translates differently at residue 11 from the TCRdb protein, which is that of a much larger clone; a read error is likely, and the protein shown is the DNA's own translation. The V call is TRDV2, the J call TRDJ1; 12 bases agree with TRDD3. CDR1 GEAIGNYY and CDR2 EKD come from the germline V gene. With V trimmed by 3 bases and J by 0 bases, 10 bases remained unmatched. The CDR3 has 18 amino acids. As DNA, the CDR3 is TGTGCCTGTGACGCCGTACTGGGGGATACCCACAACACCGATAAACTCATCTTT. It translates to CACDAVLGDTHNTDKLIF.

Sample share makes this clone medium-sized. J is TRDJ1 and V is TRDV2; TRDD3 agrees at 13 bases. CDR1 GEAIGNYY and CDR2 EKD come from the germline V gene. J lost 0 bases, V lost 0 bases, and 12 bases had no gene match. The CDR3 is 20 residues long. The CDR3 region has the DNA TGTGCCTGTGACACCGTACTACTGGGGGATACGCGGGGGTACACCGATAAACTCATCTTT. Amino acids: CACDTVLLGDTRGYTDKLIF.

In its sample, this clone was seen many times. The chain combines TRDV1 with TRDJ1, with D maybe TRDD3 (5 bases). The germline CDR1 and CDR2 sequences are TSWWSYY and QGS. The CDR3 consists of 22 residues. Trimming cost V 0 bases and J 0 bases, with 29 bases left between them. In DNA form, the CDR3 reads TGTGCTCTTGGGGAACTAGGTTGGGATCTGTACGAGCGGTGGGATGACACCGATAAACTCATCTTT. Residues: CALGELGWDLYERWDDTDKLIF.

This clone came up once. The protein that TCRdb holds for this DNA derives from a much larger clone and differs from the translated DNA at residues 4 and 11, which likely indicates a read error; the protein shown here is translated from the DNA. V gene TRDV2 combines with J gene TRDJ3; 12 bases are shared with TRDD3. CDR1 is GEAIGNYY, CDR2 EKD, per germline. The CDR3 sequence is 20 residues long. The CDR3 coding sequence is TGTGCCTGTGCCACCGTACTGGGGGATACACTCTCCTGGGACACCCGACAGATGTTTTTC. The encoded protein is CACATVLGDTLSWDTRQMFF.

This clone appeared a few times. With only one base between it and a far larger clone, this is likely a read error. Other DNA sequences in this specimen translate into the identical CDR3. The chain recombines TRDV2 with TRDJ1; TRDD3 aligns across 9 bases. From germline, CDR1 is GEAIGNYY and CDR2 EKD. This CDR3 spans 18 amino acids. CDR3: CACDTVLGDPTYTDKLIF. Written as DNA, the CDR3 is TGTGCCTGTGACACCGTACTGGGGGACCCGACATACACTGATAAACTCATCTTT.

This clone was counted only a few times. This likely traces to a read error, being one base from a far larger clone. The sample contains more than one DNA sequence encoding this CDR3. The V and J genes are TRDV2 and TRDJ1; 8 bases align to TRDD3. V dropped 3 bases and J dropped 1; count of bases not matched to a gene: 9. Germline CDR1 and CDR2: GEAIGNYY and EKD. The CDR3 is made up of 16 amino acids. The DNA for the CDR3 is TGTGCCTGTGACCCTTTATTGGGGGATTCCACCGATAAACTCATCTTT. Translated: CACDPLLGDSTDKLIF.

This clone was seen more than once but under ten times. The V and J genes are TRDV2 and TRDJ1; TRDD3 aligns across 12 bases. J gave up 0 bases and V 0 bases, and 10 bases lay outside the gene matches. The CDR3 totals 19 residues. Per the germline V gene, CDR1 is GEAIGNYY and CDR2 is EKD. The CDR3 is CACDTLLGDTPRHTDKLIF. The CDR3 nucleotides are TGTGCCTGTGACACCTTACTGGGGGATACCCCACGACACACCGATAAACTCATCTTT.

This clone is deemed medium-sized. This probably arose from a read error, given a far larger clone one base away. Distinct nucleotide sequences in the sample also encode this CDR3. As DNA, the CDR3 is TGTGCCTGTGACACCACTGGGGGCTATAGCTCTTGGGACACCCGACAGATGTTTTTC. Translation: CACDTTGGYSSWDTRQMFF. The chain combines TRDV2 with TRDJ3; 8 positions match TRDD3. After removal of 0 bases from V and 4 bases from J, the junction contained 10 bases not matched to a gene. The germline CDR1 and CDR2 sequences are GEAIGNYY and EKD. The CDR3 length is 19 residues.